This T cell receptor (beta chain) was profiled in a study of T-cell memory formation after mild COVID-19. V lost 4 bases to trimming and J lost 5 bases, with 18 bases between them. Germline V gene data show CDR1 as DFQATT and CDR2 as SNEGSKA (reference sequence). CDR3 length: 15 residues. TCRdb itself ran the 5' RACE reads through MiXCR, one entry per CDR3 protein. Of approximately 98,000 distinct CDR3 sequences listed, roughly a sixth are singletons. To note about this clonotype: What it binds is not known.

Study-wide results and caveats: The study detected some responding clones in pre-infection memory, suggesting cross-reactive memory joined.

Sequenced input: PBMCs or a T cell subset sorted from them (not recorded which). The sequence came from a man aged 18 to 30 who had mild COVID-19 (a few samples of this study predate the infection). Cell type and time point are not known. The chain has TRBV20-1 and TRBJ2-1; possible D gene TRBD2, 6 bases. DNA of the CDR3: TGCAGTGCTACCGTATCGGGGGTTTTCCACAATGAGCAGTTCTTC. Its protein is CSATVSGVFHNEQFF.